The entry below gives a single T cell receptor (beta chain) sequence along with its context. An end of the junction does not agree with germline; a read error may underlie this. This sample is part of a study of blood T cells in healthy people across ages. Looked up from germline, CDR1 is ENHRY and CDR2 is SYGVKD. CDR3 length equals 14 residues. Isolating PBMCs gave at least 6 million of these cells per sample. A J-beta primer mix and a sample-barcoded 5' primer were used in a second PCR of roughly 6 to 11 cycles. Researchers report that a template-switch adaptor with 12 random nucleotides tagged each cDNA molecule. TCRdb re-called the 5' RACE reads through MiXCR, storing one row per CDR3 protein. The profile shows 650,000 to 800,000 distinct CDR3 sequences, under 45% of them singletons.

Sequenced material: blood. The chain combines TRBV10-3 with TRBJ2-5; possibly TRBD1 for D (6 bases). The TCR comes from a man aged 55-75 years in good health. This CDR3 is CAIRGHQREEIQYF. CDR3 bases: TGTGCCATCAGGGGACATCAAAGAGAAGAGATCCAGTACTTC.